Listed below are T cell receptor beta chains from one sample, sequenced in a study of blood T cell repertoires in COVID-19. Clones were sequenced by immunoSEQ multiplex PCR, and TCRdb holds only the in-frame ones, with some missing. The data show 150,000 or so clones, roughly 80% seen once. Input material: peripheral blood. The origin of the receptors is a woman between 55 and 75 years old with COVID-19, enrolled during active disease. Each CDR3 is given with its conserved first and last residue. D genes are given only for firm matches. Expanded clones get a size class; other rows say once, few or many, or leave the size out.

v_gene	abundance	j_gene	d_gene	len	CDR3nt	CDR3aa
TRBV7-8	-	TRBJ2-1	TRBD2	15	TGTGCCAGCAGAGGTGAGAAAGCGGGAGGTAATGAGCAGTTCTTC	CASRGEKAGGNEQFF
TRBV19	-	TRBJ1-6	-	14	TGTGCCAGTAGTATAGGCAGTCGAACATCACCCCTCCACTTT	CASSIGSRTSPLHF
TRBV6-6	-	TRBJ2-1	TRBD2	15	TGTGCCAGCAGCTTAGCGGGGGGCCATACCAATGAGCAGTTCTTC	CASSLAGGHTNEQFF
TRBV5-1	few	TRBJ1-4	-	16	TGCGCCAGCGGCGCCGGGGGTATTGCAACTAATGAAAAACTGTTTTTT	CASGAGGIATNEKLFF
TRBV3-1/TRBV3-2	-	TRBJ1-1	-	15	TGTGCCAGCAGCCAAGTGGGCAGGCCGAACGCTGAAGCTTTCTTT	CASSQVGRPNAEAFF
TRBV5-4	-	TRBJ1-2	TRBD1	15	TGTGCCAGCAGCTTACCGGGACAGCGCTACTATGGCTACACCTTC	CASSLPGQRYYGYTF
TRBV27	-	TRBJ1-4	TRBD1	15	TGTGCCAGCAGCCCGTCCGGGACAGGGGCCGAAAAACTGTTTTTT	CASSPSGTGAEKLFF
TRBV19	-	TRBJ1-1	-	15	TGTGCCAGTAGTTCCCGGGCCTCGGGCGGGACTGAAGCTTTCTTT	CASSSRASGGTEAFF
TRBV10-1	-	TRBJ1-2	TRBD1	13	TGCGCCAGCAGTTCGGACAGGGCCTATGGCTACACCTTC	CASSSDRAYGYTF
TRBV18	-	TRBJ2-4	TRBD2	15	TGTGCCAGCTCACCGGGGGGGGGAGCCAAAAACATTCAGTACTTC	CASSPGGGAKNIQYF
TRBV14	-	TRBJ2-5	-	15	TGTGCCAGCAGCCAAGATTGGACAGCTAGCAGGACCCAGTACTTC	CASSQDWTASRTQYF
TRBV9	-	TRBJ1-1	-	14	TGTGCCAGCAGCGAAGGCCAGCGGATCACTGAAGCTTTCTTT	CASSEGQRITEAFF
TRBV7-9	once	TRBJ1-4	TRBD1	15	TGTGCCAGCAGCTTAGGGGGACAGACAAATGAAAAACTGTTTTTT	CASSLGGQTNEKLFF
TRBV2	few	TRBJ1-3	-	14	TGTGCCAGCAGCGTTGGGGCCGGCAGAAACACCATATATTTT	CASSVGAGRNTIYF
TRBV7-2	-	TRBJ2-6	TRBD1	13	TGTGCCACCCAGCTGGACAGGGTGGACGTCCTGACTTTC	CATQLDRVDVLTF
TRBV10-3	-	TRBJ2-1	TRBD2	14	TGTGCCATCAGTGAAATGCGGGGGGCGGGGGAGCAGTTCTTC	CAISEMRGAGEQFF
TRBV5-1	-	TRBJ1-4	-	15	TGCGCCAGCAGCTTGGCTCGGGCGGAGGGAGAAAAACTGTTTTTT	CASSLARAEGEKLFF
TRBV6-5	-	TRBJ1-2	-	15	TGTGCCAGCAGCGGTCAGGGATTGGGGGGTTATGGCTACACCTTC	CASSGQGLGGYGYTF
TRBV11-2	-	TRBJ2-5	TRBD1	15	TGTGCCAGCAGCACGGGACAGGGAGTATGGGAGACCCAGTACTTC	CASSTGQGVWETQYF
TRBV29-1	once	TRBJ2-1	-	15	TGCAGCGTTGAGTCAGGGTTGAGGTCCTACAATGAGCAGTTCTTC	CSVESGLRSYNEQFF
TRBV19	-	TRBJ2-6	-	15	TGTGCCAGTAGTATTGGAGGGACCGGGGCCAACGTCCTGACTTTC	CASSIGGTGANVLTF
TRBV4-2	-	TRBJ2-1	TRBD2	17	TGTGCCAGCAGCCGTCTTACCGCTGGCGGGAGTGGGAATGAGCAGTTCTTC	CASSRLTAGGSGNEQFF
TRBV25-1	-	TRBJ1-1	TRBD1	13	TGTGCCAGCGGCAGGGGGCGCGACACTGAAGCTTTCTTT	CASGRGRDTEAFF
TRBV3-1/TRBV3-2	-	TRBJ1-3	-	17	TGTGCCAGCAGCCAAGTAAGGCCAGGTGGCTCTGGAAACACCATATATTTT	CASSQVRPGGSGNTIYF
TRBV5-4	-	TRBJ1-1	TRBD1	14	TGTGCCAGCAGCGCCCAGGACAGGTACACTGAAGCTTTCTTT	CASSAQDRYTEAFF
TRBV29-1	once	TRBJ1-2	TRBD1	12	TGCAGCGCAGGAAGACAGGGCGAAGGCTACACCTTC	CSAGRQGEGYTF
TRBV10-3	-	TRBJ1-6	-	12	TGTGCCATCAGTGAGTCACTCTCACCCCTCCACTTT	CAISESLSPLHF
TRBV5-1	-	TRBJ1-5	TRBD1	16	TGCGCCAGCAGCTTGGTCCCGGGACAGGGGAATCAGCCCCAGCATTTT	CASSLVPGQGNQPQHF
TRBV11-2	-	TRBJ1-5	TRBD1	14	TGTGCCAGCAGCCCGGACAGGGTCCATCAGCCCCAGCATTTT	CASSPDRVHQPQHF
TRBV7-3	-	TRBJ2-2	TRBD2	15	TGTGCCAGCAGCCCTGATGGACTAGCGAGCGGGGAGCTGTTTTTT	CASSPDGLASGELFF
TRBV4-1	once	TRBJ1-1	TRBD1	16	TGCGCCAGCAGCACCCCCGCGACAGGGAGCGACACTGAAGCTTTCTTT	CASSTPATGSDTEAFF
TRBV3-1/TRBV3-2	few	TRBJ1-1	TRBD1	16	TGTGCCAGCAGCCTAGGGGACAGGGGAAAGAGAACTGAAGCTTTCTTT	CASSLGDRGKRTEAFF
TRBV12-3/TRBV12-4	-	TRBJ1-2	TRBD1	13	TGTGCCAGCAGTAACAGGGGGCACTATGGCTACACCTTC	CASSNRGHYGYTF
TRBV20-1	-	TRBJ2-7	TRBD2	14	TGCAGTGCTAGTAAGCGGGAGGGCTCCTACGAGCAGTACTTC	CSASKREGSYEQYF
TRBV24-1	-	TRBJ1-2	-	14	TGTGCCACCAGTGACCAGGGAGGGCGGTATGGCTACACCTTC	CATSDQGGRYGYTF
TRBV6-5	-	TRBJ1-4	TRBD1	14	TGTGCCAGCTCCCAGATGACAGGGTTTGAAAAACTGTTTTTT	CASSQMTGFEKLFF
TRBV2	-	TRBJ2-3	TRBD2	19	TGTGCCAGCAGGCCGGGACTAGCGGCGGGGGGTTTTTCGACAGATACGCAGTATTTT	CASRPGLAAGGFSTDTQYF
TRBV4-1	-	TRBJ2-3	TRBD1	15	TGCGCCAGCAGCCAGGGACAGGGGGTTTTGAATACGCAGTATTTT	CASSQGQGVLNTQYF
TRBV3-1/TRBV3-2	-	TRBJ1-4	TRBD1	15	TGTGCCAGCAGCTTCAGGACAGGGCAAAATGAAAAACTGTTTTTT	CASSFRTGQNEKLFF
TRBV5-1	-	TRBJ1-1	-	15	TGCGCCAGCAGCCGCGTGGAAGGGGTGAACACTGAAGCTTTCTTT	CASSRVEGVNTEAFF
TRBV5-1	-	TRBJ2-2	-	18	TGCGCCAGCAGGTCGGCGGCCGGGCAGGGCCCGAGCACCGGGGAGCTGTTTTTT	CASRSAAGQGPSTGELFF
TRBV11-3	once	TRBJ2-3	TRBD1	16	TGTGCCAGCAGCCCCAGGACAGGGAGAAGCACAGATACGCAGTATTTT	CASSPRTGRSTDTQYF